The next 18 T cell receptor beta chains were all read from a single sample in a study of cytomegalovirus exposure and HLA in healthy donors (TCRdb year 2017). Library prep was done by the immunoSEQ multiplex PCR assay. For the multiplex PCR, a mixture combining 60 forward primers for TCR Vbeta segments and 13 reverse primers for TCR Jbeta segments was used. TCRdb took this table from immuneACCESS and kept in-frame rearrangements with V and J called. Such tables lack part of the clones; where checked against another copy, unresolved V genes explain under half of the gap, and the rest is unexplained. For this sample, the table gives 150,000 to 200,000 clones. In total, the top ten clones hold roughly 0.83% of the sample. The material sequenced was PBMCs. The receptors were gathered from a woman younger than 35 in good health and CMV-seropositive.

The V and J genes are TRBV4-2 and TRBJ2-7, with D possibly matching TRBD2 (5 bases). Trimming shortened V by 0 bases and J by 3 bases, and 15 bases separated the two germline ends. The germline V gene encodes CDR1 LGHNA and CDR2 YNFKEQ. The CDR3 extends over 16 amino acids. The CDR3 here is CASSQEGLGEGYEQYF. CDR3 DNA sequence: TGTGCCAGCAGCCAAGAGGGATTAGGCGAGGGCTACGAGCAGTACTTC.

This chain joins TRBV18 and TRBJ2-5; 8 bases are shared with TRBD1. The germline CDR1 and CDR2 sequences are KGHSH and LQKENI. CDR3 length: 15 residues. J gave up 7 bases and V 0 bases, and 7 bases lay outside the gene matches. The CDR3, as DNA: TGTGCCAGCTCACCACCGGGACAGGTACATGGGACCCAGTACTTC. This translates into CASSPPGQVHGTQYF.

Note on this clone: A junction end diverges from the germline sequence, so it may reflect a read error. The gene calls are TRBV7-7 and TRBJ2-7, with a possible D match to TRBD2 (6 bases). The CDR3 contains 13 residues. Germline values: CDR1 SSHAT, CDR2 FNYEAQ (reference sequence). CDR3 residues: CASSTSGSYEQYF. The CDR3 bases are TGTGCTAGCAGCACTTCCGGGAGCTACGAGCAGTACTTC.

The CDR3 sequence is CASSLDPGLLSGNTIYF. DNA for the CDR3: TGTGCCAGCAGCTTAGATCCGGGACTCCTCTCTGGAAACACCATATATTTT. The chain combines TRBV7-6 with TRBJ1-3; the D gene is possibly TRBD1 (5 bases). Trimming cost V 1 base and J 0 bases, with 13 bases left between them. Looked up from germline, CDR1 is SGHVS and CDR2 is FNYEAQ. The CDR3 has 17 residues.

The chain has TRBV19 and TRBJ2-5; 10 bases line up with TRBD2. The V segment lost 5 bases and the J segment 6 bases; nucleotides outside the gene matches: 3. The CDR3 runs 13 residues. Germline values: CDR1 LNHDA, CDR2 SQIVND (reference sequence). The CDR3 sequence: CASSLAGGQTQYF. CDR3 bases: TGTGCCAGTAGTTTAGCGGGAGGACAGACCCAGTACTTC.

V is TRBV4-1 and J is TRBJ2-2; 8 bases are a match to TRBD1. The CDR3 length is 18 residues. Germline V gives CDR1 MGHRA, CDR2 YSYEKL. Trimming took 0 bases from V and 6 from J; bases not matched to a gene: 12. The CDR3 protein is CASSQDPWQGATSGELFF. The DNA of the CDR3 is TGCGCCAGCAGCCAAGATCCGTGGCAGGGGGCGACCTCCGGGGAGCTGTTTTTT.

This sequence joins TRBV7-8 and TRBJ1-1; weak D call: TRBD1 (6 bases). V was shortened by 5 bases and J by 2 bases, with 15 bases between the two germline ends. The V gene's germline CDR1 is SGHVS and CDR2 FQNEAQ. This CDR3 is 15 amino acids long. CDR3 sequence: CASSTEGGENTEAFF. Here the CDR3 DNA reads TGTGCCAGCAGCACGGAGGGGGGGGAAAACACTGAAGCTTTCTTT. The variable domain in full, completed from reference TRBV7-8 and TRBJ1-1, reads GAGVSQSPRYKVAKRGQDVALRCDPISGHVSLFWYQQALGQGPEFLTYFQNEAQLDKSGLPSDRFFAERPEGSVSTLKIQRTQQEDSAVYLCASSTEGGENTEAFFGQGTRLTVV.

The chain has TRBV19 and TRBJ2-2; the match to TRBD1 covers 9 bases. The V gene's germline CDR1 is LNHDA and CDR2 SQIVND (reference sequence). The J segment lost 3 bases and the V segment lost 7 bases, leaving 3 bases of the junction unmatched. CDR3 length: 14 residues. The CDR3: CASKDRGHTGELFF. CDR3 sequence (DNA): TGTGCCAGTAAGGACAGGGGCCACACCGGGGAGCTGTTTTTT.

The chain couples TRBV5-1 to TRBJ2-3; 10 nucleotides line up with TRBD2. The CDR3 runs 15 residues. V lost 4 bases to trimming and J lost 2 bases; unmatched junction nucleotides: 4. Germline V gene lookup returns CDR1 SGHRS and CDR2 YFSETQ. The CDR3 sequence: CASSIAGGNTDTQYF. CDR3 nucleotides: TGCGCCAGCAGCATAGCGGGAGGAAACACAGATACGCAGTATTTT.

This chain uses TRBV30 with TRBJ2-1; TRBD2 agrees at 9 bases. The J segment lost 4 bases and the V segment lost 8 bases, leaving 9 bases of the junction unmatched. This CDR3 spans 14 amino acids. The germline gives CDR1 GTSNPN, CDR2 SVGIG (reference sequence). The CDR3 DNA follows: TGTGCCCGCACTAGCGGGTCACTGTACAATGAGCAGTTCTTC. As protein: CARTSGSLYNEQFF.

The CDR3 loop reads CASSIGTGGEETQYF. DNA for the CDR3: TGTGCCAGCAGCATAGGGACAGGGGGGGAAGAGACCCAGTACTTC. The chain employs TRBV5-8 and TRBJ2-5, with 11 bases identical to TRBD1. The CDR3 is made up of 15 amino acids. Trimming removed 4 bases from V and 3 bases from J; junction bases left unmatched: 5. Germline V gene data show CDR1 as SGHTS and CDR2 as YDEGEE.

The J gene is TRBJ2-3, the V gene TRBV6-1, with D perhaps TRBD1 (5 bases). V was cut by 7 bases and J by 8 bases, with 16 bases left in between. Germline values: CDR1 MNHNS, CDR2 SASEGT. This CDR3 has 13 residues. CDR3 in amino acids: CASMESGHVTQYF. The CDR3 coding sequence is TGTGCCAGCATGGAATCTGGACATGTTACGCAGTATTTT.

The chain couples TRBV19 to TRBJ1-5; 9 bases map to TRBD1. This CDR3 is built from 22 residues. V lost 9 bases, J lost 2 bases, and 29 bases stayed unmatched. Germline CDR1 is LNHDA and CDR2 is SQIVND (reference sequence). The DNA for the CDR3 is TGTGCCAGCCCTAGAGGGGACCGGTACCGGGACAGGGAAAAGGGATGCAATCAGCCCCAGCATTTT. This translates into CASPRGDRYRDREKGCNQPQHF.

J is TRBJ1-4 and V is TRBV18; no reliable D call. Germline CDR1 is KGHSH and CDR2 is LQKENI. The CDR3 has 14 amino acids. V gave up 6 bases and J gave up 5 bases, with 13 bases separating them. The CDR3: CASSVALNNEKLFF. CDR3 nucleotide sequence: TGTGCCAGCTCGGTAGCCCTGAACAATGAAAAACTGTTTTTT.

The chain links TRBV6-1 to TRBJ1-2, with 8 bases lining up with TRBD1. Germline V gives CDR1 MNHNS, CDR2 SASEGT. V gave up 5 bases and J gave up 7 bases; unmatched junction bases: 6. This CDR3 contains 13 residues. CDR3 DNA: TGTGCCAGCAGTAGACAGGGGTGGGGTGGCTACACCTTC. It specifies CASSRQGWGGYTF.

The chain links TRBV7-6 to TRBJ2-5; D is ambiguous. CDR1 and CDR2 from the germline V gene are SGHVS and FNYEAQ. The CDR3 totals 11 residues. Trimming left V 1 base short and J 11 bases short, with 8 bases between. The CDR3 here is CASSLGSVQYF. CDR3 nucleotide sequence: TGTGCCAGCAGCTTAGGGTCGGTGCAGTACTTC.

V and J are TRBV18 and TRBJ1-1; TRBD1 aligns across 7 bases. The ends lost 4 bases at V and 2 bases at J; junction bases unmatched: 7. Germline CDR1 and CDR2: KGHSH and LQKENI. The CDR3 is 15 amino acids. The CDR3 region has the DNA TGTGCCAGCTCACTCTTGGGACAGAGTAACACTGAAGCTTTCTTT. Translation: CASSLLGQSNTEAFF.

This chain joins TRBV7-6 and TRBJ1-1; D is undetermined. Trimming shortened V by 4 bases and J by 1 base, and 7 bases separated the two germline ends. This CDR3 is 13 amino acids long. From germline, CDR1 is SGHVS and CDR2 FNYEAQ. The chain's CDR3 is CASSSPGNTEAFF. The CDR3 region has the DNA TGTGCCAGCAGCTCCCCCGGGAACACTGAAGCTTTCTTT.